This is a list of T cell receptor beta chains from one sample in a study of neurological immune-mediated disorders. TCRdb re-derived calls from the 5' RACE reads in MiXCR, one entry per CDR3 protein. The top ten clones hold about 2% of a sample with about 59,000 distinct CDR3 sequences, 3.5% to 4.5% of them seen once. Sequencing was done on a sample of PBMCs. Every receptor here comes from a woman aged 50 to 60 with multiple sclerosis. CDR3s include the opening cysteine and the closing phenylalanine or tryptophan. D genes are given only for firm matches.

V gene	D gene	J gene	CDR3 protein
TRBV19	NA	TRBJ1-1	CASKAAGLGTEAFF
TRBV4-3	NA	TRBJ2-3	CASSQVIADTQYF
TRBV6-6	NA	TRBJ1-2	CASRAADSYGYTF
TRBV20-1	TRBD1	TRBJ2-5	CSALTTGTGVETQYF
TRBV24-1	TRBD1	TRBJ2-5	CATSDPGQGGTETQYF
TRBV7-2	NA	TRBJ1-5	CASSLDGGNGGQPQHF
TRBV2	TRBD2	TRBJ2-2	CASSGSSGANTGELFF
TRBV10-3	TRBD1	TRBJ1-2	CAILSGTDYGYTF
TRBV4-3	TRBD1	TRBJ1-5	CASSHDRTGRQPQHF
TRBV7-2	NA	TRBJ2-7	CASSSMGATASYEQYF
TRBV11-2	NA	TRBJ2-1	CASSSIRGLDRSSYNEQFF
TRBV18	NA	TRBJ1-1	CASSPGVVEAFF
TRBV12-3/TRBV12-4	NA	TRBJ1-1	CAQRGAENTEAFF
TRBV5-1	TRBD1	TRBJ1-2	CASSLAPGQNYGYTF
TRBV7-2	TRBD2	TRBJ2-3	CASSLASGSRSTDTQYF
TRBV7-2	NA	TRBJ2-5	CASSLAWVQETQYF